This T cell receptor beta chain was profiled in a study of blood T cell repertoires in COVID-19. Study in general: Nucleic acid was either cDNA or gDNA, and it came from T cells, B-cell-depleted T cells, or PBMCs.

The study drew participants aged roughly 18 to 95 years from 20 to 30 US areas. Researchers sorted participants into cohorts using their self-reported clinical history. Original methodology: Reference gene primers were amplified, and this amplification served to estimate nucleated cell counts. Sequenced by immunoSEQ multiplex PCR; TCRdb stores in-frame clones only, minus some. The V and J calls and the clone size are those of that table, but D and trimming were determined from the DNA. The sample shows a few hundred thousand clones, around 90% of them seen only once. This CDR3 is 14 amino acids long. V was cut by 0 bases and J by 6 bases, with 11 bases left in between. Looked up from germline, CDR1 is SGHDN and CDR2 is FVKESK.

The V gene is TRBV14, the J gene TRBJ1-2, with D possibly being TRBD1 (6 bases). This TCR came from a woman between 50 and 59 years old who had recovered from COVID-19. The specimen sequenced was PBMCs or T cells enriched from blood (not recorded which). CDR3 sequence (DNA): TGTGCCAGCAGCCAAGAATTACAGGGACATGGCTACACCTTC. Protein product: CASSQELQGHGYTF. The whole variable domain, remainder taken from reference TRBV14 and TRBJ1-2, is EAGVTQFPSHSVIEKGQTVTLRCDPISGHDNLYWYRRVMGKEIKFLLHFVKESKQDESGMPNNRFLAERTGGTYSTLKVQPAELEDSGVYFCASSQELQGHGYTFGSGTRLTVV.